The clone carrying this T cell receptor beta chain was seen a few times. Trimming left V 7 bases short and J 3 bases short, with 15 bases between. The V gene's germline CDR1 is SGHRS and CDR2 YFSETQ. The CDR3 covers 14 residues. Libraries were prepared by immunoSEQ multiplex PCR; TCRdb keeps only in-frame clonotypes and omits some of them. The sample has approximately 200,000 clones; roughly 81% are singletons. The data derive from a study of blood T cell repertoires in COVID-19. The sequenced sample was peripheral blood. The rearrangement joins TRBV5-1 to TRBJ2-3; D is possibly TRBD2 (7 bases). The TCR sequence derives from a woman aged 80 or over with COVID-19, enrolled during active disease. The CDR3 sequence is CASGEGGWTDTQYF. In DNA, the CDR3 is TGCGCCAGCGGCGAGGGGGGGTGGACAGATACGCAGTATTTT.